This T cell receptor beta chain stems from a study of T cells after yellow fever vaccination. Germline CDR1 is DFQATT and CDR2 is SNEGSKA (reference sequence). Trimming cost V 6 bases and J 4 bases, with 15 bases left between them. The length of the CDR3 is 13 residues. This clonotype has ten or more counts. In TCRdb, the 5' RACE reads were re-called with MiXCR into one record per CDR3 protein. The sample holds some 250,000 distinct CDR3 sequences, roughly 3.5% seen once. The chain carries TRBV20-1 and TRBJ1-1; D remains ambiguous. The sequence derives from a young man who received the YFV17D yellow fever vaccine. The sample consisted of PBMCs, taken 15 days after the yellow fever booster vaccination. CDR3 protein: CSARQAAGTEAFF. The CDR3 bases are TGCAGTGCAAGACAAGCGGCCGGCACTGAAGCTTTCTTT.